The T cell receptor beta chain described here comes from a study of blood T cell repertoires in COVID-19. The wider study: COVID-19 samples, acute and convalescent, were from the United States, Italy and Spain. PBMCs, B-cell-depleted T cells, or T cells were the source of the cDNA or gDNA that made up the material.

This CDR3 contains 15 residues. Per germline, CDR1 SGHRS and CDR2 YFSETQ. V lost 3 bases and J lost 7, with 14 bases in between. Profiling relied on immunoSEQ multiplex PCR, and the TCRdb table lists in-frame clones only, not all of them. Altogether some 350,000 clones are present, 70% to 90% being singletons, with the ten largest covering over 2.5%. The chain uses TRBV5-1 and TRBJ1-6; D remains unclear. This TCR derives from a human donor in a cohort sampled during active COVID-19. Sequenced input: peripheral blood. The CDR3: CASSSWTGDNSPLHF. The CDR3 DNA reads as TGCGCCAGCAGCTCATGGACGGGAGACAATTCACCCCTCCACTTT.